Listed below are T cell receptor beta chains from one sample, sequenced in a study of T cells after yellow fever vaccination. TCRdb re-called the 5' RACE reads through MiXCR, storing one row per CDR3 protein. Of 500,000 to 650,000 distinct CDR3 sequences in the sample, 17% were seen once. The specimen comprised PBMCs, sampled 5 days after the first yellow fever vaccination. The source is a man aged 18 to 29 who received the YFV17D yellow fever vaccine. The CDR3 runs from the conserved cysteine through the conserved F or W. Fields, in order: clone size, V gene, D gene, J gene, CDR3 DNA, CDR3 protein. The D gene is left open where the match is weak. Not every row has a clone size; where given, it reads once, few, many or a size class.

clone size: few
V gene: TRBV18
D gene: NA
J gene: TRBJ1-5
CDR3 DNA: TGTGCCAGCTCACGCTTCACAATGGCAGGTAGTAATCAGCCCCAGCATTTT
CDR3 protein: CASSRFTMAGSNQPQHF

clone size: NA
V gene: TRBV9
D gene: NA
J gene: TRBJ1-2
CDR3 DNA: TGTGCCAGCAGCGTAGGCGGCTGGCCGAGAGAAGGCTACACCTTC
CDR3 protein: CASSVGGWPREGYTF

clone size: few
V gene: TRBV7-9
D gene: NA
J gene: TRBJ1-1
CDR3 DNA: TGTGCCAGCAGCTTAGATAGCGGTAGTACTGAAGCTTTCTTT
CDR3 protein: CASSLDSGSTEAFF

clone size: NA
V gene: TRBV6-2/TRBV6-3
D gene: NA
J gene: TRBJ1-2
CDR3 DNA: TGTGCCAGCAGTTACTCGGGACGCGGAAACCACTATGGCTACACCTTC
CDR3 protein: CASSYSGRGNHYGYTF

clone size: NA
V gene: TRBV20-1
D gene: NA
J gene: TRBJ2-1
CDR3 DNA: TGCAGTGCTAGTGCAGTTGGGGGGGCTTCCTACAATGAGCAGTTCTTC
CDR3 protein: CSASAVGGASYNEQFF

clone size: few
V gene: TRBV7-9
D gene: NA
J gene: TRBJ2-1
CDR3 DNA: TGTGCCGCCCGGGGAGCTCCAGGGGAGCAGTTCTTC
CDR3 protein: CAARGAPGEQFF

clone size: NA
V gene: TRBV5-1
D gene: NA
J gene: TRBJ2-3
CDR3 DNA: TGCGCCAGCAGCTTGGAAGGCGCGGGCGGAGATACGCAGTATTTT
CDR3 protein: CASSLEGAGGDTQYF

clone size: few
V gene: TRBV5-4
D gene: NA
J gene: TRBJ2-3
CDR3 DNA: TGTGCCAGCAGCTCTCTAGGGGGGGGCGCAGATACGCAGTATTTT
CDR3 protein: CASSSLGGGADTQYF

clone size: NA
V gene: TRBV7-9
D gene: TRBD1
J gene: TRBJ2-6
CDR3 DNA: TGTGCCAGCAGCTCACGAGGACAGGGGGTAGTCAACGTCCTGACTTTC
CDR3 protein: CASSSRGQGVVNVLTF

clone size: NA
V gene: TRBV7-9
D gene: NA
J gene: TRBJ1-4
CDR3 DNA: TGTGCCAGCAGACCCGGGGCAGTTAATGAAAAACTGTTTTTT
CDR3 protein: CASRPGAVNEKLFF

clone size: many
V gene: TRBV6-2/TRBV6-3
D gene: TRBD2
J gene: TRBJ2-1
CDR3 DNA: TGTGCCAGCAGTGGGAGCGGGGGCCGCTCCTACAATGAGCAGTTCTTC
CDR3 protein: CASSGSGGRSYNEQFF

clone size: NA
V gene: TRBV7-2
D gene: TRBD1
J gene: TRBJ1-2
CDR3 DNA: TGTGCCAGCAGCTCGGAACAGGGGTGGGGTGGCTACACCTTC
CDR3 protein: CASSSEQGWGGYTF

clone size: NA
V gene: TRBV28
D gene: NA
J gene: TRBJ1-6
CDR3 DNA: TGTGCCAGCACCTCCTCGGCAGGGGTCAATTCACCCCTCCACTTT
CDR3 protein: CASTSSAGVNSPLHF

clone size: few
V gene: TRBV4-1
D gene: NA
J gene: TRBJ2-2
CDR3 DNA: TGCGCCAGCAGCGCCCGGACAGAGAACACCGGGGAGCTGTTTTTT
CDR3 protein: CASSARTENTGELFF

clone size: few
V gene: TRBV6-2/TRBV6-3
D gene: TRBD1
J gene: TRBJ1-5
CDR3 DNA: TGTGCCAGCAGAAGGGGGCCACTGGTCGGACAGCCCCAGCATTTT
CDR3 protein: CASRRGPLVGQPQHF

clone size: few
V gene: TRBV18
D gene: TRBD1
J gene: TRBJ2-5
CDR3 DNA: TGTGCCAGCTCGCCCGGCCCGACAGGGTTACAAGAGACCCAGTACTTC
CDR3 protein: CASSPGPTGLQETQYF

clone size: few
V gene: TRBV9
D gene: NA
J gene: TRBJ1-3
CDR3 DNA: TGTGCCAGCAGCGCTAGGGTGGGACTCTACTCTGGAAACACCATATATTTT
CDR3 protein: CASSARVGLYSGNTIYF

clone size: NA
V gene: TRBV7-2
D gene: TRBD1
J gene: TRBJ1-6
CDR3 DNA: TGTGCCAGCAGCTCCCTACCGCCAACAGGGGGCAGGTCACCCCTCCACTTT
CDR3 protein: CASSSLPPTGGRSPLHF

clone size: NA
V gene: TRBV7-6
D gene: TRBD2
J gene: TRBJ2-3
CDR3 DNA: TGTGCCAGCAGCTTGACTAGCGGGGGGGAAGGGGATACGCAGTATTTT
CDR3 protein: CASSLTSGGEGDTQYF

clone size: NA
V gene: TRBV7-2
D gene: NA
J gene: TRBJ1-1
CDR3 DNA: TGTGCCAGCAGCTTCCCTTACACTGAAGCTTTCTTT
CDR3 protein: CASSFPYTEAFF

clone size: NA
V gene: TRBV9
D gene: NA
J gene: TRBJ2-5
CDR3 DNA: TGTGCCAGCAGCGTAGAGGGATTATCGCGAGAGACCCAGTACTTC
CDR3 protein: CASSVEGLSRETQYF

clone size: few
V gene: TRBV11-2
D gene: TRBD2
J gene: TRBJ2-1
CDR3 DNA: TGTGCCAGCAGCCCTGCGGGACTAGCGGGGGGGCCCTACAATGAGCAGTTCTTC
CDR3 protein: CASSPAGLAGGPYNEQFF

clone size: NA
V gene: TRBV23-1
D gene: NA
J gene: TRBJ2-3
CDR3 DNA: TGCGCCAGCAGTCATCCGACAGAGAGTCTTAGCACAGATACGCAGTATTTT
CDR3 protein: CASSHPTESLSTDTQYF

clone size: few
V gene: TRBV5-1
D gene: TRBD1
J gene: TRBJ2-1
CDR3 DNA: TGCGCCAGCAGCTTGGACAGGGGGCCCGGGGAGCAGTTCTTC
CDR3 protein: CASSLDRGPGEQFF

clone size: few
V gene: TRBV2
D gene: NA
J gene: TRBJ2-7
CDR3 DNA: TGTGCCAGCAGTGAATATCAGGGGAGCTCCTACGAGCAGTACTTC
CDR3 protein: CASSEYQGSSYEQYF

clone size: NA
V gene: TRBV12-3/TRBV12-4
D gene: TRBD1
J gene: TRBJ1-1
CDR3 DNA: TGTGCCAGCAGTTTTACGACAGGGCCATGGACTGAAGCTTTCTTT
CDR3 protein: CASSFTTGPWTEAFF